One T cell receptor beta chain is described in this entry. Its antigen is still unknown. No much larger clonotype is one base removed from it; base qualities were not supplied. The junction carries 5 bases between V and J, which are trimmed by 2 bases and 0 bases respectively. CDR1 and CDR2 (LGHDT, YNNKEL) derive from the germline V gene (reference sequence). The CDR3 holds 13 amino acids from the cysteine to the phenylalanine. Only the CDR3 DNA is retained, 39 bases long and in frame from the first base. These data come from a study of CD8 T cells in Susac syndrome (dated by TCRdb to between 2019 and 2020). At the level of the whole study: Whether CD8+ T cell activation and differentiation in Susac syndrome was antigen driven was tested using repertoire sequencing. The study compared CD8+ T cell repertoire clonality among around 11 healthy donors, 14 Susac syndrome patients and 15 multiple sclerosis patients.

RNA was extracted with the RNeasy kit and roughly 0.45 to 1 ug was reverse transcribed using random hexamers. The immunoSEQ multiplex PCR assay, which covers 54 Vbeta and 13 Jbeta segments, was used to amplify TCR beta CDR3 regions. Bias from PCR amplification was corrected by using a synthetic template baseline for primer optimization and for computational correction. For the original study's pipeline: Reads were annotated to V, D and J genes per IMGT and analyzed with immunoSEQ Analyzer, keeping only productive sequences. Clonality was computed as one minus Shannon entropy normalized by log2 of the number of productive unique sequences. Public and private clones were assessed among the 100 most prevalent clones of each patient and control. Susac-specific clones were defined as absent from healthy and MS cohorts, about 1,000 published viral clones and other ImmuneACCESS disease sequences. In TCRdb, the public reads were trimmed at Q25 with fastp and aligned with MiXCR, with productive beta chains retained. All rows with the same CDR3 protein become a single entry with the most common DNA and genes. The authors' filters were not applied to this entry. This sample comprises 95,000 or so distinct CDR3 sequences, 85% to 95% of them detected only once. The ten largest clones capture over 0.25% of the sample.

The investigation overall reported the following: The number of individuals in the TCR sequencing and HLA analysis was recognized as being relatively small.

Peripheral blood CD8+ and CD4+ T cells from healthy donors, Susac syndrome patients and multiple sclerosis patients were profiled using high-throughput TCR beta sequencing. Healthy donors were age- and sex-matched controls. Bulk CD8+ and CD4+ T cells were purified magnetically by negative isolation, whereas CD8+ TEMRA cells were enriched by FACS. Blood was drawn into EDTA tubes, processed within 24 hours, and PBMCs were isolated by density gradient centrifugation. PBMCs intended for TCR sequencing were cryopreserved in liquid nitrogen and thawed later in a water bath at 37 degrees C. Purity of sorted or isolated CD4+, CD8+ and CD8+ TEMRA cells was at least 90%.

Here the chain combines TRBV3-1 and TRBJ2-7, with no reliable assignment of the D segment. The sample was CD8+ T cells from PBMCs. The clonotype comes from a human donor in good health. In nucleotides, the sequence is TGTGCCAGCAGCCAATCCAGCTCCTACGAGCAGTACTTC. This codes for CASSQSSSYEQYF.